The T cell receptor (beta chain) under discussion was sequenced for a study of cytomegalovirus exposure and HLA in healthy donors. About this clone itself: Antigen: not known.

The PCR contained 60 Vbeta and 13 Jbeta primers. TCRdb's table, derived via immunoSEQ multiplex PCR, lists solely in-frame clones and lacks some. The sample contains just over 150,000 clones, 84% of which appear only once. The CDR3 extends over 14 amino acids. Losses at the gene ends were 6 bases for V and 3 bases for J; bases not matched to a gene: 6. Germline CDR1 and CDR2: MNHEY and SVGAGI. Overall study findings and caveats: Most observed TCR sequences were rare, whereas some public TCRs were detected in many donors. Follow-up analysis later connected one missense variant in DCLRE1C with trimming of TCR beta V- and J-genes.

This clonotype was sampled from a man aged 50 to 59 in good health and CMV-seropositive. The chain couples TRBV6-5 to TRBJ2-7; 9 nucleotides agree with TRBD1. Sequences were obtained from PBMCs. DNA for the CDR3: TGTGCCAGCAGCCGGACAGGGGCCTACTACGAGCAGTACTTC. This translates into CASSRTGAYYEQYF.